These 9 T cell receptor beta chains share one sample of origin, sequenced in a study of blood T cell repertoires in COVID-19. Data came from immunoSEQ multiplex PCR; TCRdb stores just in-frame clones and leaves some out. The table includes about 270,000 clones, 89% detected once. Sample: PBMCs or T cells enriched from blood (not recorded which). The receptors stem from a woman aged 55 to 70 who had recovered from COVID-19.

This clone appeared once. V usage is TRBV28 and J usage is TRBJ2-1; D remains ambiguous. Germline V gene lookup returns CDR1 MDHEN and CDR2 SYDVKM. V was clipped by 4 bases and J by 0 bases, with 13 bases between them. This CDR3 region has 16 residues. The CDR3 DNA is TGTGCCAGCAGTTCGGCGACTCCTAGCTCCTACAATGAGCAGTTCTTC. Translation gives CASSSATPSSYNEQFF.

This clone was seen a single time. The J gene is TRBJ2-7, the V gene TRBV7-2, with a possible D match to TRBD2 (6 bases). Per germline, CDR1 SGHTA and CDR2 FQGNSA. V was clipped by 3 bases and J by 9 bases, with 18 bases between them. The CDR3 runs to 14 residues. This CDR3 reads CASSFIGSLKGQYF. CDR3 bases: TGTGCCAGCAGCTTTATCGGGAGCCTAAAAGGGCAGTACTTC.

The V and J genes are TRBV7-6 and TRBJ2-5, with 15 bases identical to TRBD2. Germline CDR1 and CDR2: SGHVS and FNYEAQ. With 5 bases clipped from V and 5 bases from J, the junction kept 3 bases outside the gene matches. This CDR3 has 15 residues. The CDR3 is CASSGLAGGVETQYF. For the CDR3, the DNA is TGTGCCAGCAGCGGACTAGCGGGAGGGGTGGAGACCCAGTACTTC.

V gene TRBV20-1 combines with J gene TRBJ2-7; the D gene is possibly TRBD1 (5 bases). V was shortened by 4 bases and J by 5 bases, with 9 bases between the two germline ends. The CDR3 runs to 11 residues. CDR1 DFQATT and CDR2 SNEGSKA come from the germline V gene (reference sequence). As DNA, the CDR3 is TGCAGTGCTATAAGGGGCCACGAGCAGTACTTC. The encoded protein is CSAIRGHEQYF.

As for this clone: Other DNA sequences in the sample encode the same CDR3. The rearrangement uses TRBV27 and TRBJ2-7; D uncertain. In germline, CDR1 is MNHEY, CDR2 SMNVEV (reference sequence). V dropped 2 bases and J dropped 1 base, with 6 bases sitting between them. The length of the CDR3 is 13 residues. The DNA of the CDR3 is TGTGCCAGCAGTTTAGGGCTATCCTACGAGCAGTACTTC. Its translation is CASSLGLSYEQYF.

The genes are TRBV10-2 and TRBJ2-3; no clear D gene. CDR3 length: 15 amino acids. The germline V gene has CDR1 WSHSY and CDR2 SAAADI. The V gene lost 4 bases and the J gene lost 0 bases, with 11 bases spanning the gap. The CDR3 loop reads CASSGTSSSTDTQYF. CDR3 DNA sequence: TGCGCCAGCAGTGGCACTTCATCTAGCACAGATACGCAGTATTTT.

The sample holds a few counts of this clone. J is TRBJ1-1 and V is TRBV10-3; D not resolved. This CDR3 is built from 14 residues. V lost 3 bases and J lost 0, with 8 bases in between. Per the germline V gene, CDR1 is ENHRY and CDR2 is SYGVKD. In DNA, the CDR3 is TGTGCCATCAGTGACGGGAACATGAACACTGAAGCTTTCTTT. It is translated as CAISDGNMNTEAFF.

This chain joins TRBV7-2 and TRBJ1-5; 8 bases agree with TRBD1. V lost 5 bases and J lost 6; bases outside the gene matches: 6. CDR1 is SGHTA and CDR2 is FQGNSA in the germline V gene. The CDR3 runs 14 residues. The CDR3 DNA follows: TGTGCCAGCAGCCCTGGACAGGGTCGTCAGCCCCAGCATTTT. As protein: CASSPGQGRQPQHF.

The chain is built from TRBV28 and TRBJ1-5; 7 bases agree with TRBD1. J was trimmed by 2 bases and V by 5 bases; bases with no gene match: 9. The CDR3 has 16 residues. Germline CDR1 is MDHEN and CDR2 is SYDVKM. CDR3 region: CASSPYPQGGNQPQHF. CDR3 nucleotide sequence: TGTGCCAGCAGTCCGTATCCCCAGGGGGGCAATCAGCCCCAGCATTTT.